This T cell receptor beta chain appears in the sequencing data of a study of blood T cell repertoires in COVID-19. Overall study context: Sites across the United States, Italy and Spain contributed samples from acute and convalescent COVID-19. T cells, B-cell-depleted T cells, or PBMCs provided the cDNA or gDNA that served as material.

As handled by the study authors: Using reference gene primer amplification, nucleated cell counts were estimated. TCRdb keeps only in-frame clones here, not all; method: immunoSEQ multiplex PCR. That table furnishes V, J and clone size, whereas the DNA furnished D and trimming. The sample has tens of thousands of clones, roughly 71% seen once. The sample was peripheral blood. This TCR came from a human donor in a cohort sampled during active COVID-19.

This CDR3 is CASSFGPQGGEKLFF. The DNA for the CDR3 is TGTGCCAGCAGCTTTGGTCCGCAGGGTGGAGAAAAACTGTTTTTT. The chain recombines TRBV7-2 with TRBJ1-4; perhaps TRBD1 as D (5 bases). Looked up from germline, CDR1 is SGHTA and CDR2 is FQGNSA. Trimming left V 3 bases short and J 8 bases short, with 16 bases between. This CDR3 is built from 15 residues. Together with reference TRBV7-2 and TRBJ1-4, the CDR3 gives the full variable domain: GAGVSQSPSNKVTEKGKDVELRCDPISGHTALYWYRQSLGQGLEFLIYFQGNSAPDKSGLPSDRFSAERTGGSVSTLTIQRTQQEDSAVYLCASSFGPQGGEKLFFGSGTQLSVL.